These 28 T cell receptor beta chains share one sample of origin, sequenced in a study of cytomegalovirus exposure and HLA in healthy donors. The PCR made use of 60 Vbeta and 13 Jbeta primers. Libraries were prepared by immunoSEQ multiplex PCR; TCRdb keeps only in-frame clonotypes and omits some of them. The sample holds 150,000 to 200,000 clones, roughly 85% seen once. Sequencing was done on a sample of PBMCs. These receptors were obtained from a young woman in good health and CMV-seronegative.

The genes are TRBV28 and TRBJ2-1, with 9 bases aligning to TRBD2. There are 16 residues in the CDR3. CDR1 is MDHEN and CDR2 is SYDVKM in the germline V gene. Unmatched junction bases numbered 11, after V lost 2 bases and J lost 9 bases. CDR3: CASSLIKVAGDGEQFF. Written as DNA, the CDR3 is TGTGCCAGCAGTTTAATTAAAGTAGCGGGGGATGGTGAGCAGTTCTTC.

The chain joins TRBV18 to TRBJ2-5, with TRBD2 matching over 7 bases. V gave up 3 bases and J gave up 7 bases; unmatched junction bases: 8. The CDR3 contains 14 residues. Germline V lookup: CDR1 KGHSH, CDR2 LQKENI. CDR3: CASSPTGGEGTQYF. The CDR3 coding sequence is TGTGCCAGCTCACCGACCGGAGGGGAGGGGACCCAGTACTTC.

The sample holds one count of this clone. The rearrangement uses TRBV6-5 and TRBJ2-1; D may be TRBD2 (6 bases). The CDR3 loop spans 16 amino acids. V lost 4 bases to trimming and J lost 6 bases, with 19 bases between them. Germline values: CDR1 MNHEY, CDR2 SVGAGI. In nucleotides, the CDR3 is TGTGCCAGCAGTTCCCGAATCTGGCAGGGAGGCAATGAGCAGTTCTTC. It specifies CASSSRIWQGGNEQFF.

CDR3 coding DNA: TGTGCCTGGAGTTACAGGGGGAATCAGCCCCAGCATTTT. Protein product: CAWSYRGNQPQHF. The rearrangement joins TRBV30 to TRBJ1-5, with 8 nucleotides matching TRBD1. J lost 4 bases, V lost 2 bases, and 1 base had no gene match. Germline V gene data show CDR1 as GTSNPN and CDR2 as SVGIG (reference sequence). The CDR3 is made up of 13 amino acids.

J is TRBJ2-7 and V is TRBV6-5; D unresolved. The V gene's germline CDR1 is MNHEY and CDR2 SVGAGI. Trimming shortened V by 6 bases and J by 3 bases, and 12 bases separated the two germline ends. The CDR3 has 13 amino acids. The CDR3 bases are TGTGCCAGCAGCCGGCAGAGCTACTACGAGCAGTACGTC. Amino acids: CASSRQSYYEQYV.

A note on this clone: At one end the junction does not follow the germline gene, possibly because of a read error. Here the CDR3 DNA reads TGCGCCAGCAGCTGGGCTGGCCCAGGGTGGGGCAATGAGCAGCTCTTC. It translates to CASSWAGPGWGNEQLF. The chain uses TRBV5-1 and TRBJ2-1; a possible D gene is TRBD1 (5 bases). Germline lookup yields CDR1 SGHRS and CDR2 YFSETQ. The CDR3 runs to 16 residues.

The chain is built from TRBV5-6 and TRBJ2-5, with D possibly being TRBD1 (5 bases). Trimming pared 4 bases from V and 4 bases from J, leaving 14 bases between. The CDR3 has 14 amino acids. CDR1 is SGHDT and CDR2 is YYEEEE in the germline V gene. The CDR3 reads CASSLKDSGETQYF. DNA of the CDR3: TGTGCCAGCAGCCTGAAAGACAGTGGAGAGACCCAGTACTTC.

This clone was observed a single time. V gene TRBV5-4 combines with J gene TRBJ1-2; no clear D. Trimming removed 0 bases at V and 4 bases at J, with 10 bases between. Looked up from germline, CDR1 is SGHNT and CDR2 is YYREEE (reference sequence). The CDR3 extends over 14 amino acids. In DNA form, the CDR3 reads TGTGCCAGCAGCTTGGGTGGAGATACCTATGGCTACACCTTC. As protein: CASSLGGDTYGYTF.

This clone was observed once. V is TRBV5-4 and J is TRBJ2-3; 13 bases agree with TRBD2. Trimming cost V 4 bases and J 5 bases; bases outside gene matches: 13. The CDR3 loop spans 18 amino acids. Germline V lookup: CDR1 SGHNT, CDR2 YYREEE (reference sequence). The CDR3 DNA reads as TGTGCCAGCAGCCTCCCCACACTAGCGGGAGGGCCCGGAGATACGCAGTATTTT. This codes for CASSLPTLAGGPGDTQYF.

CDR3 sequence: CASSLSRDYGYTF. As DNA, the CDR3 is TGTGCCAGCAGTTTAAGCCGGGACTATGGCTACACCTTC. The rearrangement joins TRBV27 to TRBJ1-2; D not certain. This CDR3 has 13 residues. Per germline, CDR1 MNHEY and CDR2 SMNVEV (reference sequence). The germline V and J ends were trimmed by 2 bases and 3 bases, with 7 bases remaining between them.

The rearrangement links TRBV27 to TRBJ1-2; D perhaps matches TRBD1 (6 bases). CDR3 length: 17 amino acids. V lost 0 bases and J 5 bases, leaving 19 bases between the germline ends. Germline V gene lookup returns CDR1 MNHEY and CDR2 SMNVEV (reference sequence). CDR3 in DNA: TGTGCCAGCAGTTTATCACACGGGGGGCGGTTGGGTTATGGCTACACCTTC. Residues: CASSLSHGGRLGYGYTF.

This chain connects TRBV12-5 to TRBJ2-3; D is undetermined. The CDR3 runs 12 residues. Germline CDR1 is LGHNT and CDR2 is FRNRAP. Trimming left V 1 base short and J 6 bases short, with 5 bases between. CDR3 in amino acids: CASGLALDTQYF. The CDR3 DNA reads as TGTGCTAGTGGTTTGGCCTTGGATACGCAGTATTTT. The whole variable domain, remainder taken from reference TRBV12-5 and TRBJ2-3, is DARVTQTPRHKVTEMGQEVTMRCQPILGHNTVFWYRQTMMQGLELLAYFRNRAPLDDSGMPKDRFSAEMPDATLATLKIQPSEPRDSAVYFCASGLALDTQYFGPGTRLTVL.

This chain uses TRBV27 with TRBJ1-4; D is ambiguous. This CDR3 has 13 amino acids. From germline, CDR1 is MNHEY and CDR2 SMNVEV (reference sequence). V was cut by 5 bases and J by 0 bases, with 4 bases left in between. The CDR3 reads CASSRATNEKLFF. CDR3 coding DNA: TGTGCCAGCAGTCGGGCAACTAATGAAAAACTGTTTTTT.

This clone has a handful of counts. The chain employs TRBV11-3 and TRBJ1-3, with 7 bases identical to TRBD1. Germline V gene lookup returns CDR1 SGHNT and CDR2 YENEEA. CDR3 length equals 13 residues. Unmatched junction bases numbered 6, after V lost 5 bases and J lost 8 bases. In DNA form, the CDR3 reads TGTGCCAGCAGCCAAGGACAGGCGGACACCATATATTTT. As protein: CASSQGQADTIYF.

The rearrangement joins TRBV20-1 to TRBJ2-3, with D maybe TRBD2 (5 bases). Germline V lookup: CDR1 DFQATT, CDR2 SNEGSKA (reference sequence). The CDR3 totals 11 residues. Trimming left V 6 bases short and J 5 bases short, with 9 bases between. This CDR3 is CSAQLGDTQYF. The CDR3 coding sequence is TGCAGTGCCCAACTAGGAGATACGCAGTATTTT.

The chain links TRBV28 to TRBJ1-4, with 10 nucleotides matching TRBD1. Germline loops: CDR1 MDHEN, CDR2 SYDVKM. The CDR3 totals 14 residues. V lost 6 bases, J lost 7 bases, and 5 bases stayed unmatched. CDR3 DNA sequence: TGTGCCAGCAGGCGGACAGGGGGACTTGAAAAACTGTTTTTT. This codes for CASRRTGGLEKLFF. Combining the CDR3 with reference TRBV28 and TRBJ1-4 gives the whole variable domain DVKVTQSSRYLVKRTGEKVFLECVQDMDHENMFWYRQDPGLGLRLIYFSYDVKMKEKGDIPEGYSVSREKKERFSLILESASTNQTSMYLCASRRTGGLEKLFFGSGTQLSVL.

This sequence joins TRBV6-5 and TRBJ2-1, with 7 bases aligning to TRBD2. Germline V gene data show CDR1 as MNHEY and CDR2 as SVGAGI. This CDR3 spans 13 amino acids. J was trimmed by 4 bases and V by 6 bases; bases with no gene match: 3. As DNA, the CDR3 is TGTGCCAGCAGCCCGGGGGGTTACAATGAGCAGTTCTTC. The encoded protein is CASSPGGYNEQFF.

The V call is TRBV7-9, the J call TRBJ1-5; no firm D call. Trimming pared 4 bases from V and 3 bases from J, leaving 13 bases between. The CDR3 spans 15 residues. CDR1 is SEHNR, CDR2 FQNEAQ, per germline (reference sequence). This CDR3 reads CASSYESRHNQPQHF. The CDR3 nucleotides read TGTGCCAGCAGCTATGAGTCCAGGCACAATCAGCCCCAGCATTTT.

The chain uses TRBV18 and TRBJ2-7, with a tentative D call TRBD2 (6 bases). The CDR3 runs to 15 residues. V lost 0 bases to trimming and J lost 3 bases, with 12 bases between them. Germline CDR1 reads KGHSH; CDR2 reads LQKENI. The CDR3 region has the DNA TGTGCCAGCTCACCACCAGGGACTCAGATCTACGAGCAGTACTTC. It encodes CASSPPGTQIYEQYF.

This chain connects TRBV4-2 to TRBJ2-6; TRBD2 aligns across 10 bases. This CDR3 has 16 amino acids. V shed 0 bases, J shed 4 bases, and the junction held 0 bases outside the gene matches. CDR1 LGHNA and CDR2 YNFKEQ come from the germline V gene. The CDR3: CASSQDSGRGANVLTF. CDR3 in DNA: TGTGCCAGCAGCCAAGATAGCGGGAGGGGGGCCAACGTCCTGACTTTC.

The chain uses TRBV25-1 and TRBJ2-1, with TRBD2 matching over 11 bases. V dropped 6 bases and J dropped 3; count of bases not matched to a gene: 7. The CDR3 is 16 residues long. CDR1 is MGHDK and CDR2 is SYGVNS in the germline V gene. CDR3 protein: CASSHTSGSLYNEQFF. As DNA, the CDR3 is TGTGCCAGCAGCCACACTAGCGGGAGTCTCTACAATGAGCAGTTCTTC.

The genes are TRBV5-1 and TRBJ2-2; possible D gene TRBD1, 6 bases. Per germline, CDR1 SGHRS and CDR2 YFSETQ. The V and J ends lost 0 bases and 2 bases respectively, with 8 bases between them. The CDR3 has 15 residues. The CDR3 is CASSLGQDNTGELFF. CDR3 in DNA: TGCGCCAGCAGCTTGGGACAGGACAACACCGGGGAGCTGTTTTTT.

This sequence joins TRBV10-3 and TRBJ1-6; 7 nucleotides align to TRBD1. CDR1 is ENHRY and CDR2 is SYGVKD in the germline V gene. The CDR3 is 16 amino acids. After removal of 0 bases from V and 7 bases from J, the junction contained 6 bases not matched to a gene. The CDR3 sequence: CAISESSTGLNSPLHF. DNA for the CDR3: TGTGCCATCAGTGAGTCTTCGACAGGGTTAAATTCACCCCTCCACTTT.

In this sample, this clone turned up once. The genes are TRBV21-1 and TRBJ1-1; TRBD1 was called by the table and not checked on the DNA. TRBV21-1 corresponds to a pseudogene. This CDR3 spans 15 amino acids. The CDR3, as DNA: TGTGCCAGCAGCAAAGCACAGGGGAAGAACACTGAAGCTTTCTTT. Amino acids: CASSKAQGKNTEAFF.

The DNA of the CDR3 is TGTGCCAGCAGCAGTAAATGGACTAGCGGGACGGACAATGAGCAGTTCTTC. It is translated as CASSSKWTSGTDNEQFF. The chain uses TRBV5-8 and TRBJ2-1; 12 positions match TRBD2. Per the germline V gene, CDR1 is SGHTS and CDR2 is YDEGEE. This CDR3 region has 17 residues. The trim removed 4 bases at V and 5 bases at J, leaving 10 bases unmatched.

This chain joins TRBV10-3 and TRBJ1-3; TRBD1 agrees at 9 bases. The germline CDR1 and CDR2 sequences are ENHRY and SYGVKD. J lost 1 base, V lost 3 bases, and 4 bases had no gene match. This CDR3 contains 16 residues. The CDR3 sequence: CAISDSDRGSGNTIYF. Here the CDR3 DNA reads TGTGCCATCAGTGATTCCGACAGGGGGTCTGGAAACACCATATATTTT.

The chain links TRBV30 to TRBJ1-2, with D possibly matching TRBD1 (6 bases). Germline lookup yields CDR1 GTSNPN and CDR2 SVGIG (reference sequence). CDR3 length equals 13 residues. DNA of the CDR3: TGTATTTGTGGGGCAGGGGCCCTCTATGGCTACACCTTC. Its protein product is CICGAGALYGYTF.

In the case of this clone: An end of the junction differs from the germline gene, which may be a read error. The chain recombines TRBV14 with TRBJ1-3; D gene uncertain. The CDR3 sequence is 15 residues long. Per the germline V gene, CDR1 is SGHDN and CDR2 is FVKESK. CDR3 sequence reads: CASSQRRISGNAIYF. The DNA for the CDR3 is TGTGCCAGCAGCCAACGCAGGATATCTGGAAACGCCATATATTTT.